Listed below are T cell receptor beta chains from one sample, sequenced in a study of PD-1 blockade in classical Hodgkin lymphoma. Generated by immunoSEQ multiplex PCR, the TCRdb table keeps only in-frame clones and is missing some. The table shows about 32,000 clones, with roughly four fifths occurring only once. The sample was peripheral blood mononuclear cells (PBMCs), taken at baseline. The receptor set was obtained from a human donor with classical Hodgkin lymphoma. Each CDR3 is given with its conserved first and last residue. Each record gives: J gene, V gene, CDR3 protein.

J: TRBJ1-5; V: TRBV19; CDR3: CASTTTQGGRGQPQHF
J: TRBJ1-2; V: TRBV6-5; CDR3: CASSSLDRVVGYTF
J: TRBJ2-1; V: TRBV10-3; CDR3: CAIRTSGGNEQFF
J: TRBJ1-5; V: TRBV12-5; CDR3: CASGLGVGNQPQHF
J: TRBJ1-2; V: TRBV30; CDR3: CAWSGSDDYGYTF
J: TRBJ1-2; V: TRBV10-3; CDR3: CAISGQGAEVGYTF
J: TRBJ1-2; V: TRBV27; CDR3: CASSKRNGINYGYTF
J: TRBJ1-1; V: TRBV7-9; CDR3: CASSLRENTEAFF
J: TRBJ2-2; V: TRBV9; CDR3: CASSAYGTSGAGELFF
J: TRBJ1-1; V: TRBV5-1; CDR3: CASSAQGNTEAFF
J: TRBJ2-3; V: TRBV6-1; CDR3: CASGQGFRTDTQYF
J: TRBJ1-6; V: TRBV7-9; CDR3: CASSLSEGGSYNSPLHF
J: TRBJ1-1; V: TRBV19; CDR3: CASRAGGRNTEAFF
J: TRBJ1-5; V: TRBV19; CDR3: CASSPQDLGNQPQHF
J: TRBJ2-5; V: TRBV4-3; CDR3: CASSPSPGRAETQYF
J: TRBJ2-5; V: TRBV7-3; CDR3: CASSLGTRETQYF